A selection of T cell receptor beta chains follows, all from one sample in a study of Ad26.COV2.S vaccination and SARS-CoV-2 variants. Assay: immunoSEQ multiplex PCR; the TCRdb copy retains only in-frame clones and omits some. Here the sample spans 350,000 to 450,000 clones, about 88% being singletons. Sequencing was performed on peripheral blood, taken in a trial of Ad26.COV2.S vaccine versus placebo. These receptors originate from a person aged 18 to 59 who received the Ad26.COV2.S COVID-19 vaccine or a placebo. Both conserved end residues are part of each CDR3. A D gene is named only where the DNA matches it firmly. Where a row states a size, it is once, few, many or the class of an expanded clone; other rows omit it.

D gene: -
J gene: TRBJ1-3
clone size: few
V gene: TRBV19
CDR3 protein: CATEGRGNTIYF
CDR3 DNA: TGTGCCACCGAGGGGCGCGGAAACACCATATATTTT

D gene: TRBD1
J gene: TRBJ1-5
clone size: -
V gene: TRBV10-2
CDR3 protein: CASSEDRGGPQHF
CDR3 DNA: TGCGCCAGCAGTGAGGACAGGGGAGGGCCCCAGCATTTT

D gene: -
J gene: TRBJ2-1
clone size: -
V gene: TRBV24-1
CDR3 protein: CATSGSTGVYNEQFF
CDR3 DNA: TGTGCCACCAGTGGTTCAACCGGGGTTTACAATGAGCAGTTCTTC

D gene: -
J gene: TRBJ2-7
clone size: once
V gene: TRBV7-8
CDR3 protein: CASSIPGNEQYF
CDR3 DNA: TGTGCCAGCAGCATACCAGGGAACGAGCAGTACTTC

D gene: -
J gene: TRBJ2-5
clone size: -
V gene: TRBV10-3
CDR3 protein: CAISERRTGGYQETQYF
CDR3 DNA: TGTGCCATCAGTGAGAGGAGGACAGGAGGGTACCAAGAGACCCAGTACTTC

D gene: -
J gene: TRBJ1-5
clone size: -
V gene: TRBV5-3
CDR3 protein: CARSWRTGIRQPQHF
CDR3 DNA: TGTGCCAGAAGCTGGCGTACAGGTATCCGTCAGCCCCAGCATTTT

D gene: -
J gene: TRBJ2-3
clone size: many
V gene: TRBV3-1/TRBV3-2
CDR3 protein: CASSQADTQYF
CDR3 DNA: TGTGCCAGCAGCCAAGCCGATACGCAGTATTTT

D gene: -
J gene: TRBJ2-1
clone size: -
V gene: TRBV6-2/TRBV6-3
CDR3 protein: CASSHPTVQLSRGHYNEQFF
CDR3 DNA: TGTGCCAGCAGTCACCCAACCGTACAGCTCTCTCGGGGTCACTACAATGAGCAGTTCTTC

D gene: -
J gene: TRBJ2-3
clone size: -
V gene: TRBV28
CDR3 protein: CASSFNWEGGWTDTQYF
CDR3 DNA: TGTGCCAGCAGTTTTAACTGGGAGGGGGGGTGGACAGATACGCAGTATTTT

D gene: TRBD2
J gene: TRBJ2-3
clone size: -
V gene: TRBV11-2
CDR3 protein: CASKGTSGGADTQYF
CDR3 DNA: TGTGCCAGCAAAGGGACTAGCGGGGGGGCAGATACGCAGTATTTT

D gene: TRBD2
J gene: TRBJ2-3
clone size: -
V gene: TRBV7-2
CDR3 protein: CASSFIAGGIDTQYF
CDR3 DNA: TGTGCCAGCAGTTTTATAGCGGGAGGGATAGATACGCAGTATTTT

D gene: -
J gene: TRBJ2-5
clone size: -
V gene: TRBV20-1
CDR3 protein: CSAREGGTQYF
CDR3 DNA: TGCAGTGCTAGGGAGGGGGGGACCCAGTACTTC

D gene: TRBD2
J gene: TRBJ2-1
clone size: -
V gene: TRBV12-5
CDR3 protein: CASGFIGSGGNNEQFF
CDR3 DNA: TGTGCTAGTGGTTTTATAGGGAGCGGGGGAAACAATGAGCAGTTCTTC

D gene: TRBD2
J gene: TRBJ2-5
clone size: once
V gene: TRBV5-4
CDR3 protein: CASSSPNGLVQETQYF
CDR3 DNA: TGTGCCAGCAGCTCACCCAACGGACTAGTTCAAGAGACCCAGTACTTC

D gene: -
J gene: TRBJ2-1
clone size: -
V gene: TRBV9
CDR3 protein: CASSLSVSSYNEQFF
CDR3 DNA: TGTGCCAGCAGCCTCAGCGTTTCCTCCTACAATGAGCAGTTCTTC

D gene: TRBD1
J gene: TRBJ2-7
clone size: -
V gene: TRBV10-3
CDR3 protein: CAISESWDRRGGDSYEQYF
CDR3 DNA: TGTGCCATCAGTGAGTCTTGGGACAGGAGAGGAGGGGACTCCTACGAGCAGTACTTC

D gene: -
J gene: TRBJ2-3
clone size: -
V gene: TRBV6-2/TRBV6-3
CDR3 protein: CASSPIFSGTPNLTQYF
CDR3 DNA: TGTGCCAGCAGCCCTATATTCTCCGGGACACCGAACTTAACGCAGTATTTT

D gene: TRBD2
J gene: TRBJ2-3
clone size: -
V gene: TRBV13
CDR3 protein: CASSFSGSADTQYF
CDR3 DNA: TGTGCCAGCAGCTTCAGCGGGAGCGCAGATACGCAGTATTTT

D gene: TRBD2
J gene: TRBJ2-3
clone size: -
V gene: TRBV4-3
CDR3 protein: CASSQVGLAGMRDTQYF
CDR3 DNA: TGCGCCAGCAGCCAAGTGGGACTAGCGGGGATGAGGGATACGCAGTATTTT

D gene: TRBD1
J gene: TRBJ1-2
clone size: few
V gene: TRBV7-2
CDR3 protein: CASSRTGAHGYTF
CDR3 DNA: TGTGCCAGCAGCCGGACAGGGGCCCATGGCTACACCTTC

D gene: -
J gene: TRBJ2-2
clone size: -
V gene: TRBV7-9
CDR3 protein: CASSKGATSTGELFF
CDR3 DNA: TGTGCCAGCAGCAAAGGAGCTACGTCCACCGGGGAGCTGTTTTTT

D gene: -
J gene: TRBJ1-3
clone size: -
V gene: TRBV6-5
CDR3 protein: CASQGSHTIYF
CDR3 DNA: TGTGCCAGTCAGGGTTCTCACACCATATATTTT

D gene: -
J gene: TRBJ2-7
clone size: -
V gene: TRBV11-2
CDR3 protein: CASSLFLAYEQYF
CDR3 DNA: TGTGCCAGCAGCTTATTTCTAGCCTACGAGCAGTACTTC

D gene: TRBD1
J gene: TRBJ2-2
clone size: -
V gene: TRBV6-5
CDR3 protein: CASSQGAGELFF
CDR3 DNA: TGTGCCAGCAGTCAGGGGGCCGGGGAGCTGTTTTTT

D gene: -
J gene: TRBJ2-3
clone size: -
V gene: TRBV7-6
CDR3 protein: CASSLASQTTDTQYF
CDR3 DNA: TGTGCCAGCAGCTTAGCGTCACAAACCACAGATACGCAGTATTTT

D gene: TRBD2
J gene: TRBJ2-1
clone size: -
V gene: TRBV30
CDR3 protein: CAWSGGIEQFF
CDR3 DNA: TGTGCCTGGAGCGGGGGGATTGAGCAGTTCTTC

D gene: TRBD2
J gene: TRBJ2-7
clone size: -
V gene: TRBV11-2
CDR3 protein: CASSTTSGAHYEQYF
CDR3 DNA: TGTGCCAGCAGCACAACTAGCGGGGCACACTACGAGCAGTACTTC

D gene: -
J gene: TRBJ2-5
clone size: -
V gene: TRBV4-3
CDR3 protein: CASSQGPRETQYF
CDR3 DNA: TGCGCCAGCAGCCAAGGCCCCCGGGAGACCCAGTACTTC

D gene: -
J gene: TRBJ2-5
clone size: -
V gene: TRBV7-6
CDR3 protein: CASSSSGTAYQETQYF
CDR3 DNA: TGTGCCAGCAGCTCCTCCGGGACGGCTTACCAAGAGACCCAGTACTTC

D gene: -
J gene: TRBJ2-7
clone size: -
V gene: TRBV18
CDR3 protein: CASSPPGRQISSYEQYF
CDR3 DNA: TGTGCCAGCTCACCACCGGGACGGCAAATTAGCTCCTACGAGCAGTACTTC

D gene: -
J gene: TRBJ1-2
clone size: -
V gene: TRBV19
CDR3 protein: CASSDREQGILYGYTF
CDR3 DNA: TGTGCCAGTAGTGACCGGGAACAGGGTATTCTCTATGGCTACACCTTC

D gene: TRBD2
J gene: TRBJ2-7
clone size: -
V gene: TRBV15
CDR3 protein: CATSLRGSSYEQYF
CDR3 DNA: TGTGCCACCAGCCTCCGCGGGAGCTCCTACGAGCAGTACTTC

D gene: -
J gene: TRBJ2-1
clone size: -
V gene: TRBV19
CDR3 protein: CASSILGQSYNEQFF
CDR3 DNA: TGTGCCAGTAGTATTCTGGGGCAGTCCTACAATGAGCAGTTCTTC

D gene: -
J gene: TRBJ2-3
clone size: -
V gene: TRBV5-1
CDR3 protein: CASSLQTSTDTQYF
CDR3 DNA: TGCGCCAGCAGCTTACAAACTAGCACAGATACGCAGTATTTT

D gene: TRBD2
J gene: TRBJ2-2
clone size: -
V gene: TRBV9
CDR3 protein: CASSARGDGELFF
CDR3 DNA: TGTGCCAGCAGCGCCCGGGGGGACGGGGAGCTGTTTTTT

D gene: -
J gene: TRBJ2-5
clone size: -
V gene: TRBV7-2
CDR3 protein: CASSPRWGFETQYF
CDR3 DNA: TGTGCCAGCAGCCCTCGTTGGGGGTTCGAGACCCAGTACTTC

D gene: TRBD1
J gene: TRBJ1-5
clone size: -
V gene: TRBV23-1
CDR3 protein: CASSQDRGLGNQPQHF
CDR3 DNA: TGCGCCAGCAGTCAAGATAGGGGGCTGGGGAATCAGCCCCAGCATTTT

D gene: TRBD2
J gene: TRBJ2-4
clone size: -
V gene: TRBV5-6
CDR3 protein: CASSLPLLAGKDIQYF
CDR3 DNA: TGTGCCAGCAGCTTGCCCTTACTAGCGGGAAAAGACATTCAGTACTTC

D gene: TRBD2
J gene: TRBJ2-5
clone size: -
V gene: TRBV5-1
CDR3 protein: CASSRRGEETQYF
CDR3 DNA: TGCGCCAGCAGCCGACGGGGGGAAGAGACCCAGTACTTC

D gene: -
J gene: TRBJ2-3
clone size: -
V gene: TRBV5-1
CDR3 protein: CASSSPGASTDTQYF
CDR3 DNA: TGCGCCAGCAGCTCCCCGGGGGCGAGCACAGATACGCAGTATTTT

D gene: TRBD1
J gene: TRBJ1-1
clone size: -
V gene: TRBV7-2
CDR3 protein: CASSPSTGGMFDTEAFF
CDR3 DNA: TGTGCCAGCAGCCCATCGACAGGGGGCATGTTTGACACTGAAGCTTTCTTT

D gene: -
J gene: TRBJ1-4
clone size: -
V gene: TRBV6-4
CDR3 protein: CASSEGGPNEKLFF
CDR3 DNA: TGTGCCAGCAGTGAGGGGGGGCCGAATGAAAAACTGTTTTTT

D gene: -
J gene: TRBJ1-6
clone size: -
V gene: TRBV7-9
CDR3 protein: CASSLERGNSPLHF
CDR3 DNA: TGTGCCAGCAGCTTAGAGAGGGGTAATTCACCCCTCCACTTT

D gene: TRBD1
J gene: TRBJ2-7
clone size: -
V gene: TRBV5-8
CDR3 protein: CASSGNRDRKQYF
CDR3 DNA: TGTGCCAGCAGCGGGAACCGGGACAGGAAGCAGTACTTC

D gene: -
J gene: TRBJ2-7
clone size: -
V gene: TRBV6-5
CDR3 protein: CASSYSQEQYF
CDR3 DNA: TGTGCCAGCAGTTACTCCCAGGAGCAGTACTTC

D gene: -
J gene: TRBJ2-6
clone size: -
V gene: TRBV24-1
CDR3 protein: CATMSDGANVLTF
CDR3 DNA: TGTGCCACCATGTCTGATGGGGCCAACGTCCTGACTTTC